Given below is one TCR beta chain in context. Its binding antigen is unknown. The record has no base qualities; no much larger clone is one base away. V and J are truncated by 6 bases and 8 bases respectively, leaving an intervening sequence of 17 bases. The CDR3 contains 14 residues, cysteine and phenylalanine counted. CDR3 DNA is the only sequence kept; it has 42 bases, read in frame from the first base. CDR1 and CDR2 are read off the germline V gene as SGHTA and FQGNSA. This record comes from a study of shared clonotypes between healthy human individuals (dated by TCRdb to 2020 to 2022). General notes on the study: The cohort comprised two women and a few men aged 18 to 49 years. For each donor, CD4 naive and CD4 memory were each run on three plates, CD8 naive on two plates, and CD8 memory on one plate. To estimate repertoire size and how much clonotype sharing occurs between individuals, the study deeply sequenced the blood TCR repertoires of 5 or 6 healthy adults. Libraries were prepared and TCR repertoires were sequenced by different laboratories using diverse techniques, in order to increase sequencing depth and limit assay-specific biases. Between about 0.94 and 8.9 billion PBMCs per donor were obtained by leukapheresis. Broad study findings and their caveats: Larger estimated clonotype richness was generally found for naive subsets than for memory subsets. Rarefaction of sorted-subset datasets indicated incomplete sequencing despite the large sequencing depth. Compared with non-shared clonotypes, the clonotypes found in all four sorted-subset donors had higher generation probabilities. Because the study included only a small number of donors, the genetic and exposure-history diversity represented was limited. Only blood was sampled, and tissue TCR repertoires likely differ from those in blood. Based on pairwise subsampling, the degree of clonotype sharing among donors was expected to be affected by sequencing depth. Sharing across a handful of donors was observed for approximately 5% of naive CD4, 3% to 3.5% of naive CD8, 2.3% of memory CD4, and about 0.4% of memory CD8 clonotypes.

Using the deep immunoSEQ assay, multiplex PCR amplified TCR CDR3 regions from genomic DNA. For each cell subset, the extracted genomic DNA was distributed evenly across all wells of several immunoSEQ 96-well plates, and each plate served as one replicate. Each replicate PCR for sorted subsets received around 210 ng genomic DNA, equal to roughly 30,000 T cell genomes. Purified libraries were quantified with a Qubit 3.0 fluorometer, sized on a Bioanalyzer 2100, and re-quantified with the KAPA Library Quantification kit. Every immunoSEQ 96-well plate was sequenced on a dedicated single-read 150-cycle Illumina NextSeq 550 flow cell. On the study's bioinformatics: The immunoSEQ output contained only junctional sequences without quality scores, so filtering could not match that applied to full-length reads. Sequences were annotated with PyIR, a Python wrapper for IgBLAST v1.9, using IMGT germline references to assign V/J genes and CDR3. Any read was removed if the V/J assignment was weak (E-value above 1e-6), the CDR3 was missing, or the read contained stop codons, out-of-frame junctions, or ambiguous translated residues. V3J clonotypes were defined by identical inferred V gene, J gene, and CDR3 amino acid sequence. The percentage overlap between two repertoires was calculated by dividing the number of shared unique clonotypes by the size of the smaller repertoire. Three approaches were used to assess repertoire richness: RTK rarefaction, the Chao1 estimator, and Recon v2.1 estimates of unobserved clonotypes. Generation probabilities for all TCRbeta clonotypes obtained by the gDNA method from a handful of donors were computed using OLGA. What TCRdb holds here is the immuneACCESS table cut down to in-frame rearrangements. Part of the clones is not present; checked against another copy, under half of the missing clones reflect an unresolved V gene, and the others are unexplained. V and J calls and clone size are those listed in that table; D and trimming were worked out from the DNA. Counted in this sample were 950,000 to 1,100,000 clones; around 82% of them appeared once. The ten largest clones take up 0.5% to 0.65% of the sample.

The donors were healthy, HIV-negative adults who had no recently reported acute infections or vaccinations. All donors were Caucasian adults living in Nashville, Tennessee, USA. Magnetic negative selection was used to enrich CD4+ T cells, after which naive cells were positively selected on CD45RA and the negative fraction became the memory subset. Blood was obtained by leukapheresis, after which PBMCs were separated by Ficoll-Histopaque density gradient centrifugation and cryopreserved in liquid nitrogen vapor phase. Purity and quantity of every magnetically sorted T cell population were checked by analytical flow cytometry. From each sorted fraction, genomic DNA was isolated and quantified by UV absorbance on a Nanodrop 2000c.

What was sequenced was memory CD4+ T cells from PBMCs. This specimen's cell subset or site label, interpreted: CD45RA-negative fraction. The TCR comes from a man in his late teens or twenties in good health. Some clones in this sample may be carry-over from other donors' samples. This chain is built from TRBV7-2 and TRBJ2-1, with the D gene not confidently named. The base sequence is TGTGCCAGCAGATTTACCAGTTTTACTGATGAGCAGTTCTTC. Its protein product is CASRFTSFTDEQFF. Here the CDR3 is joined to the reference TRBV7-2 and TRBJ2-1 genes, and the full variable domain is: GAGVSQSPSNKVTEKGKDVELRCDPISGHTALYWYRQSLGQGLEFLIYFQGNSAPDKSGLPSDRFSAERTGGSVSTLTIQRTQQEDSAVYLCASRFTSFTDEQFFGPGTRLTVL.